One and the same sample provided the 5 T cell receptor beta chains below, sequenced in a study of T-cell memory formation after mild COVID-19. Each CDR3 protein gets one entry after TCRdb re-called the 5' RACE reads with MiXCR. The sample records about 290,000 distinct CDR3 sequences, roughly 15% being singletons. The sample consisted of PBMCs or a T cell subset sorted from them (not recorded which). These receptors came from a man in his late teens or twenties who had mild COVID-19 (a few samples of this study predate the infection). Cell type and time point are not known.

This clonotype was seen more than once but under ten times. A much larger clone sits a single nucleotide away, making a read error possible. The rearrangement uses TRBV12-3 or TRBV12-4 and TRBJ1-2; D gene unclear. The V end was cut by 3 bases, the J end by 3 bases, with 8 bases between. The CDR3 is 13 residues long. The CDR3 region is CASSLWGDYGYTF. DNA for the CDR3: TGTGCCAGCAGTTTGTGGGGTGACTATGGCTACACCTTC.

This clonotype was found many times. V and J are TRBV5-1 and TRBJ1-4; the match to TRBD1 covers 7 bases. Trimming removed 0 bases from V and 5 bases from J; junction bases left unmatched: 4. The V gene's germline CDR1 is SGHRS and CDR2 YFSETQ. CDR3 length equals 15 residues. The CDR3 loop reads CASSLVGQPNEKLFF. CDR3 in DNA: TGCGCCAGCAGCTTGGTGGGACAGCCCAATGAAAAACTGTTTTTT.

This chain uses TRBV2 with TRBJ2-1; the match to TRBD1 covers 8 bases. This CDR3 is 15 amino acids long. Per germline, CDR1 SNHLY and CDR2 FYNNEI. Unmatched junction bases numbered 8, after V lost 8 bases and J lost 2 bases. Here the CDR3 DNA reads TGTGCCAGCCAGGACCAGGACAGGGCCTACAATGAGCAGTTCTTC. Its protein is CASQDQDRAYNEQFF. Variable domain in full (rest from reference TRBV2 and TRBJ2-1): EPEVTQTPSHQVTQMGQEVILRCVPISNHLYFYWYRQILGQKVEFLVSFYNNEISEKSEIFDDQFSVERPDGSNFTLKIRSTKLEDSAMYFCASQDQDRAYNEQFFGPGTRLTVL.

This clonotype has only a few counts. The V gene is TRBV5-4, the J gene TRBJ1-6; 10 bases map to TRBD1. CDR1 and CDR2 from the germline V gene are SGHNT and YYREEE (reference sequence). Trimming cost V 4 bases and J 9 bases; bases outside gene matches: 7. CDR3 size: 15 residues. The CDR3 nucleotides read TGTGCCAGCAGCCTAGGACAGGGGGAGAGTTCACCCCTCCACTTT. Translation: CASSLGQGESSPLHF. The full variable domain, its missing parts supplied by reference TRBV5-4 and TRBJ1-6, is ETGVTQSPTHLIKTRGQQVTLRCSSQSGHNTVSWYQQALGQGPQFIFQYYREEENGRGNFPPRFSGLQFPNYSSELNVNALELDDSALYLCASSLGQGESSPLHFGNGTRLTVT.

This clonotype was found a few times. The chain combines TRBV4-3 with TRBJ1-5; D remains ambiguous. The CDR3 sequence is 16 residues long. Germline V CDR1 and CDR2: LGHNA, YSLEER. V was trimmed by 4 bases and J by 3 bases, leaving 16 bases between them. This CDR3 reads CASSRTRTFDNQPQHF. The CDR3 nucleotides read TGCGCCAGCAGCCGGACCCGGACGTTTGACAATCAGCCCCAGCATTTT.